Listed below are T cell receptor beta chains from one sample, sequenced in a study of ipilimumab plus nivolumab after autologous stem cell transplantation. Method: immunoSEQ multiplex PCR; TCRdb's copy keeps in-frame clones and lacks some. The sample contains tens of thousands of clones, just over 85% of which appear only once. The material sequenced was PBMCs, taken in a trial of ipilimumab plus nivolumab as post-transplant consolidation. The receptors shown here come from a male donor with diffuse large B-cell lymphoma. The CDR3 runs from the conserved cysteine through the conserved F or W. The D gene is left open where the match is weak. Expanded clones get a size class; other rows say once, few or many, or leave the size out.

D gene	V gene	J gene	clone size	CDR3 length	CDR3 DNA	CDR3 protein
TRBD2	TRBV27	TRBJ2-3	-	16	TGTGCCAGCAGTCCCTTTGGAGCGGGGGGCACAGATACGCAGTATTTT	CASSPFGAGGTDTQYF
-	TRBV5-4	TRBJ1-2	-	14	TGTGCCAGCAGCTTGGATATGGTTAACTATGGCTACACCTTC	CASSLDMVNYGYTF
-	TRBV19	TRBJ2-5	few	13	TGTGCCAGTAGTAACTCGCGGCAAGAGACCCAGTACTTC	CASSNSRQETQYF
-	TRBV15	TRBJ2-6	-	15	TGTGCCACCAGCAGAGTGGAGGCTGGGGCCAACGTCCTGACTTTC	CATSRVEAGANVLTF
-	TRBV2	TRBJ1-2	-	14	TGTGCCAGCAGTGAATCCGCTACTCGATATGGCTACACCTTC	CASSESATRYGYTF
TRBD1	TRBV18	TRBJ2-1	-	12	TGTGCCAGCTCCCGGGACAGGGCGGCATTTTTCTTC	CASSRDRAAFFF
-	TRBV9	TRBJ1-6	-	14	TGTGCCAGCAGCGTGGGCCAAGGGGGTTCACCCCTCCACTTT	CASSVGQGGSPLHF
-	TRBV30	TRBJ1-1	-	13	TGTGCCTGGAGCTATTACGGGGGCACTGAAGCTTTCTTT	CAWSYYGGTEAFF
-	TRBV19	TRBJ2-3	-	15	TGTGCCAGTAGTATCCGCACTTTCGGCACAGATACGCAGTATTTT	CASSIRTFGTDTQYF
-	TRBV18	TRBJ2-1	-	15	TGTGCCAGCTCCCTTGGCGGGGCAGACTTAAATGAGCAGTTCTTC	CASSLGGADLNEQFF
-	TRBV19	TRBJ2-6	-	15	TGTGCCAGTAGTATAATCTCAGCCGGGGCCAACGTCCTGACTTTC	CASSIISAGANVLTF
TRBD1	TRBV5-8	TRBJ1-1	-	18	TGTGCCAGCAGCTTGGAGGGGACAGGACCCTACATGAACACTGAAGCTTTCTTT	CASSLEGTGPYMNTEAFF
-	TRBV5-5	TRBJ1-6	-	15	TGTGCCAGCAGCTGGGGGAGCTCCTATAATTCACCCCTCCACTTT	CASSWGSSYNSPLHF
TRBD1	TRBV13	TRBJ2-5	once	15	TGTGCCAGCAGCTCCTCGACAGGGGCCCAAGAGACCCAGTACTTC	CASSSSTGAQETQYF
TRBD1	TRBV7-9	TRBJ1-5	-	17	TGTGCCAGCAGCTTAGGAGGCGGGACAGGGGGTAATCAGCCCCAGCATTTT	CASSLGGGTGGNQPQHF
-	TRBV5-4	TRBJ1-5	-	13	TGTGCCAGCAGCTTAGATAGCAATCAGCCCCAGCATTTT	CASSLDSNQPQHF
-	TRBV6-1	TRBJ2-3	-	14	TGTGCCAGCAGTGAAGCGCAGGGCCGAGATACGCAGTATTTT	CASSEAQGRDTQYF
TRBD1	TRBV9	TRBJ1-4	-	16	TGTGCCAGCAGCCCCGCCGTTGGGACAGGGGATGAAAAACTGTTTTTT	CASSPAVGTGDEKLFF
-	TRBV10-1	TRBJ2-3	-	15	TGCGCCAGCAGTGAGGCAGACATCCGCACAGATACGCAGTATTTT	CASSEADIRTDTQYF
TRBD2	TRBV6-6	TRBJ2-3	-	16	TGTGCCAGCGCTCTCGGAGCGGGGGCCAGCACAGATACGCAGTATTTT	CASALGAGASTDTQYF
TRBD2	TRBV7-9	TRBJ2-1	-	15	TGTGCCAGCAGCTTACAAGCGGGGGGGTACAATGAGCAGTTCTTC	CASSLQAGGYNEQFF
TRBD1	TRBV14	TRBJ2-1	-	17	TGTGCCAGCAGCCAAATACATGGACAGGGGGCCTACAATGAGCAGTTCTTC	CASSQIHGQGAYNEQFF
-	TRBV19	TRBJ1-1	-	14	TGTGCCAGTAGCGCAAGACAGAAGAACACTGAAGCTTTCTTT	CASSARQKNTEAFF
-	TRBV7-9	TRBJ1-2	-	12	TGTGCCAGCAGCTTTGAGGGGCTCGGCTACACCTTC	CASSFEGLGYTF
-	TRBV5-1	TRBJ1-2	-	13	TGCGCCAGCCGCGCGGCACTTCGCTATGGCTACACCTTC	CASRAALRYGYTF
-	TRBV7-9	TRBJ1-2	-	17	TGTGCCAGCAGCCCCCCGGCAGGTCGGAAGGGGAGCTATGGCTACACCTTC	CASSPPAGRKGSYGYTF
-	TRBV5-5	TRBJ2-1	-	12	TGTGCCAGCAGCACGGCCAGTTATGAGCAGTTCTTC	CASSTASYEQFF
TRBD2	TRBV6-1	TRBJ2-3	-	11	TGTGCCAGCAGGGGAGGGAATACGCAGTATTTT	CASRGGNTQYF
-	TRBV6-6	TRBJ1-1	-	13	TGTGCCAGCAGGGTTGGGAGGAACACTGAAGCTTTCTTT	CASRVGRNTEAFF
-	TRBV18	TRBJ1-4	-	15	TGTGCCAGCTCACCCCTGGTAGGGGGGGATGAAAAACTGTTTTTT	CASSPLVGGDEKLFF
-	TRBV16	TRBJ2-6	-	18	TGTGCCAGCAGCCAAATGTGGGCACCGCGCTCTGGGGCCAACGTCCTGACTTTC	CASSQMWAPRSGANVLTF
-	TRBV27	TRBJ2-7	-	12	TGTGCCAGCGGGGGACCAACCTACGAGCAGTACTTC	CASGGPTYEQYF
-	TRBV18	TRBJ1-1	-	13	TGTGCCAGCTCACCACCCATAAATGGCGAAGCTTTCTTT	CASSPPINGEAFF
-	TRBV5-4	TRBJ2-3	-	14	TGTGCCAGCAGCTTGGACAAATTCACAGATACGCAGTATTTT	CASSLDKFTDTQYF
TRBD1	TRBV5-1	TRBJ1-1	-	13	TGCGCCAGCAGGAGGGGGCAGGACACTGAAGCTTTCTTT	CASRRGQDTEAFF
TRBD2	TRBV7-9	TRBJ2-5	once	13	TGTGCCAGTTCACGGGGGGGCAAGGAGACCCAGTACTTC	CASSRGGKETQYF
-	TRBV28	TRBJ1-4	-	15	TGTGCCAGCAGTTTATTTGGCGGGGGAAATGAAAAACTGTTTTTT	CASSLFGGGNEKLFF
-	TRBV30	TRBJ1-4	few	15	TGTGCCTGGAGTGTTGGAGCCGGGCCTCGGGAAAAACTGTTTTTT	CAWSVGAGPREKLFF
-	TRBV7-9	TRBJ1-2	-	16	TGTGCCAGCAGCTCCCTACACAGGGTCGCCAACTATGGCTACACCTTC	CASSSLHRVANYGYTF
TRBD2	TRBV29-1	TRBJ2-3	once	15	TGCAGCGTTGGGCCCTCTAGCGGGGTGGGGGATACGCAGTATTTT	CSVGPSSGVGDTQYF
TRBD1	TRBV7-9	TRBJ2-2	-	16	TGTGCCAGCGGACAGGGGACAGGACTTTCCACCGGGGAGCTGTTTTTT	CASGQGTGLSTGELFF
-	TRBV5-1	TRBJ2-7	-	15	TGCGCCAGCAGCCCCAACCGAGGGGTCTATGAGGAGCAGTACTTC	CASSPNRGVYEEQYF
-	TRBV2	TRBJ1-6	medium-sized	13	TGTGCCAGCAGAGCTACAATAAATTCACCCCTCCACTTT	CASRATINSPLHF
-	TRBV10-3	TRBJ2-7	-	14	TGTGCCATCAGGCCTAAACAGGGTCCCTACGAGCAGTACTTC	CAIRPKQGPYEQYF
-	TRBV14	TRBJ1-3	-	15	TGTGCCAGCAGCCAAAAAACAGGCTGGGGAAACACCATATATTTT	CASSQKTGWGNTIYF
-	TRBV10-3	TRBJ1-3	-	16	TGTGCCATCAGTGAGTTTTCGGGGGACTCTGGAAACACCATATATTTT	CAISEFSGDSGNTIYF
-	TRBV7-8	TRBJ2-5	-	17	TGTGCCAGCAGCTTAGAACCCGGAGGGTGGAGGCGAGAGACCCAGTACTTC	CASSLEPGGWRRETQYF
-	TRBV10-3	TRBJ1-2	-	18	TGTGCCATCAGTGATTCGGGGGCAGGGGATTGGTTAAACTATGGCTACACCTTC	CAISDSGAGDWLNYGYTF
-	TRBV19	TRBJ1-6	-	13	TGTGCCAGTAGTCCAGAGAAAGACTCACCCCTCCACTTT	CASSPEKDSPLHF
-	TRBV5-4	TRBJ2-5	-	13	TGTGCCAGCAGCTTAAAGGAGTCGGAGACCCAGTACTTC	CASSLKESETQYF
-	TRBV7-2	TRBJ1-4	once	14	TGTGCCAGCGCAGTGGGGGGGGCTGGGGAAAAACTGTTTTTT	CASAVGGAGEKLFF